These 19 T cell receptor beta chains share one sample of origin, sequenced in a study of blood T cell repertoires in COVID-19. The data were produced by immunoSEQ multiplex PCR, yet TCRdb's version contains in-frame clones alone and is incomplete. This table has fewer than 250,000 clones, roughly 87% appearing once. The sequencing input was PBMCs or T cells enriched from blood (not recorded which). The receptors were sampled from a woman aged 25 to 45 with acute COVID-19.

The chain couples TRBV19 to TRBJ2-7; D is undetermined. Germline V gives CDR1 LNHDA, CDR2 SQIVND (reference sequence). The V gene lost 10 bases and the J gene lost 0 bases, with 10 bases spanning the gap. This CDR3 contains 12 residues. The CDR3 DNA follows: TGTGCCACCGCGTCCCCCTCCTACGAGCAGTACTTC. Protein sequence: CATASPSYEQYF.

This chain links TRBV6-1 with TRBJ2-3; 12 bases are a match to TRBD1. The CDR3 runs 19 residues. Per the germline V gene, CDR1 is MNHNS and CDR2 is SASEGT. Trimming took 2 bases from V and 1 from J; bases not matched to a gene: 10. The CDR3 loop is CASSETWGTGGDGTDTQYF. In nucleotides, the CDR3 is TGTGCCAGCAGTGAAACGTGGGGGACAGGGGGCGACGGCACAGATACGCAGTATTTT.

This clone appeared once. J is TRBJ2-7 and V is TRBV5-1; 9 bases are a match to TRBD1. The junction had 11 bases not matched to a gene; V was cut back by 0 bases and J by 13 bases. Per the germline V gene, CDR1 is SGHRS and CDR2 is YFSETQ. This CDR3 is 14 amino acids long. Written as DNA, the CDR3 is TGCGCCAGCAGCTTGGGGGGTCTACAGGGGGCGCTTTACTTC. It encodes CASSLGGLQGALYF.

V usage is TRBV19 and J usage is TRBJ2-3, with D perhaps TRBD2 (6 bases). Germline loops: CDR1 LNHDA, CDR2 SQIVND (reference sequence). The CDR3 runs 13 residues. Trimming stripped 5 bases from V and 6 bases from J, with 12 bases between. The CDR3 protein is CASSSFLADTQYF. In DNA, the CDR3 is TGTGCCAGTAGTTCCTTCCTAGCGGATACGCAGTATTTT.

This chain joins TRBV19 and TRBJ1-5; 8 bases are a match to TRBD1. V lost 1 base and J lost 6; bases outside the gene matches: 5. This CDR3 comprises 15 residues. The germline V gene has CDR1 LNHDA and CDR2 SQIVND (reference sequence). The CDR3 loop reads CASSIARGQGQPQHF. The CDR3 coding sequence is TGTGCCAGTAGTATAGCCAGGGGGCAGGGTCAGCCCCAGCATTTT.

The rearrangement links TRBV30 to TRBJ1-1; D call uncertain. Germline V lookup: CDR1 GTSNPN, CDR2 SVGIG (reference sequence). CDR3 size: 15 residues. Deletions cut 0 bases from V and 1 base from J, with 12 bases between. Here the CDR3 reads CAWSVWALSNTEAFF. CDR3 bases: TGTGCCTGGAGTGTATGGGCCCTATCGAACACTGAAGCTTTCTTT.

The rearrangement uses TRBV11-2 and TRBJ1-1; D ambiguous. The ends were cut back, 2 bases at V and 0 bases at J, with 13 bases in the middle. The germline CDR1 and CDR2 sequences are SGHAT and FQNNGV. The CDR3 length is 16 residues. CDR3 sequence (DNA): TGTGCCAGCAGCTTATGGGCAGTCAAGATGAACACTGAAGCTTTCTTT. Translation: CASSLWAVKMNTEAFF.

V usage is TRBV27 and J usage is TRBJ2-7; TRBD1 might be the D (6 bases). This CDR3 is built from 14 residues. Trimming left V 4 bases short and J 0 bases short, with 10 bases between. CDR1 is MNHEY, CDR2 SMNVEV, per germline (reference sequence). The CDR3 DNA follows: TGTGCCAGCAGTTCCGGGGACAACTCCTACGAGCAGTACTTC. It codes for CASSSGDNSYEQYF.

This clone was detected only once. The V and J genes are TRBV10-1 and TRBJ1-6; 7 bases are shared with TRBD1. CDR3 length: 13 amino acids. Per the germline V gene, CDR1 is WNHNN and CDR2 is SYGVQD (reference sequence). Trimming removed 6 bases from V and 6 bases from J; junction bases left unmatched: 2. This CDR3 is CASRQGLNSPLHF. The CDR3 region has the DNA TGCGCCAGCAGACAGGGGCTTAATTCACCCCTCCACTTT.

The CDR3 DNA is TGTGCCAGCTCGGAAACTATGAACACTGAAGCTTTCTTT. Amino acid sequence: CASSETMNTEAFF. The chain combines TRBV18 with TRBJ1-1, with unresolved D. The V end was cut by 6 bases, the J end by 0 bases, with 8 bases between. This CDR3 region has 13 residues. Germline CDR1 reads KGHSH; CDR2 reads LQKENI.

This clone was seen a handful of times. The CDR3 nucleotides are TGTGCCAGCAGTTTCTCGCGGGGGCGCTACGAGCAGTACTTC. Its translation is CASSFSRGRYEQYF. The chain combines TRBV27 with TRBJ2-7; maybe TRBD2 (7 bases). CDR3 size: 14 residues. V lost 3 bases and J 3 bases, leaving 12 bases between the germline ends. CDR1 and CDR2 from the germline V gene are MNHEY and SMNVEV (reference sequence).

J is TRBJ2-7 and V is TRBV5-6; TRBD1 aligns across 9 bases. The CDR3 is 14 amino acids. CDR1 SGHDT and CDR2 YYEEEE come from the germline V gene. The trim removed 4 bases at V and 3 bases at J, leaving 5 bases unmatched. The CDR3 is CASSPGTGIYEQYF. The CDR3 nucleotides read TGTGCCAGCAGCCCCGGGACAGGGATCTACGAGCAGTACTTC.

This clone was recorded only once. This rearrangement joins TRBV5-1 to TRBJ2-5; 7 bases fit TRBD1. This CDR3 comprises 16 residues. V lost 4 bases to trimming and J lost 7 bases; unmatched junction nucleotides: 16. Germline V CDR1 and CDR2: SGHRS, YFSETQ. The DNA for the CDR3 is TGCGCCAGCAGCCCTTTTGGACAGGCGGCAGGGGGGACCCAGTACTTC. Protein sequence: CASSPFGQAAGGTQYF.

The chain recombines TRBV6-5 with TRBJ2-1; D is possibly TRBD1 (6 bases). The CDR3 has 11 amino acids. Germline assignment: CDR1 MNHEY and CDR2 SVGAGI. Trimming removed 6 bases from V and 10 bases from J, with 10 bases in between. The CDR3 DNA reads as TGTGCCAGCAGCGGACAGAAAGAGCAGTTCTTC. It specifies CASSGQKEQFF.

This clone was seen just once. The V and J genes are TRBV6-5 and TRBJ1-1; 7 bases are a match to TRBD1. V trimming: 6 bases; J trimming: 1 base; junction bases outside the gene matches: 5. The CDR3 totals 14 residues. Germline CDR1 and CDR2: MNHEY and SVGAGI. The CDR3, as DNA: TGTGCCAGCAGCATACAGGGGAGGAACACTGAAGCTTTCTTT. This gives the protein CASSIQGRNTEAFF.

The V gene is TRBV19, the J gene TRBJ1-3; possible D gene TRBD1, 6 bases. From germline, CDR1 is LNHDA and CDR2 SQIVND (reference sequence). The CDR3 is made up of 15 amino acids. Trimming took 3 bases from V and 0 from J, leaving 9 bases between them. This chain's CDR3 is CASSMGHFSGNTIYF. CDR3 nucleotides: TGTGCCAGTAGTATGGGACACTTCTCTGGAAACACCATATATTTT. The variable domain in full, completed from reference TRBV19 and TRBJ1-3, reads DGGITQSPKYLFRKEGQNVTLSCEQNLNHDAMYWYRQDPGQGLRLIYYSQIVNDFQKGDIAEGYSVSREKKESFPLTVTSAQKNPTAFYLCASSMGHFSGNTIYFGEGSWLTVV.

This clone was counted once. V gene TRBV3-1 (or the pseudogene TRBV3-2) combines with J gene TRBJ2-2; tentative D call: TRBD1 (6 bases). V was pared by 1 base and J by 5 bases, with 14 bases between. The germline V gene has CDR1 LGHDT and CDR2 YNNKEL (reference sequence). This CDR3 contains 16 residues. As DNA, the CDR3 is TGTGCCAGCAGCCAAGTTGTGGGGGCCGGTACCGGGGAGCTGTTTTTT. It is translated as CASSQVVGAGTGELFF.

The rearrangement uses TRBV6-5 and TRBJ1-2, with 10 bases that match TRBD1. V trimming: 2 bases; J trimming: 4 bases; junction bases outside the gene matches: 4. CDR3 length: 15 residues. Germline CDR1 is MNHEY and CDR2 is SVGAGI. CDR3 nucleotides: TGTGCCAGCAGTTACGGGACAGGGGATCCCTATGGCTACACCTTC. As protein: CASSYGTGDPYGYTF.

This rearrangement joins TRBV12-3 or TRBV12-4 to TRBJ2-5; D not resolved. V was cut by 6 bases and J by 4 bases, with 12 bases left in between. This CDR3 comprises 13 residues. Here the CDR3 reads CASSLGLGETQYF. The CDR3 DNA reads as TGTGCCAGCAGCCTAGGCCTCGGAGAGACCCAGTACTTC.